This T cell receptor beta chain was found in a study of blood T cell repertoires in COVID-19. At the level of the study: T cells, B-cell-depleted T cells, or PBMCs provided the cDNA or gDNA that served as material.

Germline V gene data show CDR1 as ENHRY and CDR2 as SYGVKD. Trimming removed 5 bases from V and 4 bases from J; junction bases left unmatched: 6. There are 14 residues in the CDR3. Some clones are missing from TCRdb's copy, which holds only in-frame ones; the method was immunoSEQ multiplex PCR. The table lists about 160,000 clones, around 93% of them singletons, with roughly 4.4% in the top ten. V usage is TRBV10-3 and J usage is TRBJ1-1, with 8 bases that match TRBD1. The TCR originated in a woman in her 50s with acute or convalescent COVID-19. Sequenced sample: peripheral blood. In DNA form, the CDR3 reads TGTGCCATCAGTAAAGGACAGGGCGCCACTGAAGCTTTCTTT. Translation gives CAISKGQGATEAFF.